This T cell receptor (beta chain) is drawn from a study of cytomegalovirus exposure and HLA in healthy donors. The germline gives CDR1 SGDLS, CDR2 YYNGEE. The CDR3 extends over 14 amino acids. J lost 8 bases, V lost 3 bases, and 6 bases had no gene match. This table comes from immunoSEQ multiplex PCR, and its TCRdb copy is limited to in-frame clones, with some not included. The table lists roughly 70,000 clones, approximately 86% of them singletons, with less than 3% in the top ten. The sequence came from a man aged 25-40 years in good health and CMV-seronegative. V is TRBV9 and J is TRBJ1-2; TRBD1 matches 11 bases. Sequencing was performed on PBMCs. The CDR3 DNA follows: TGTGCCAGCAGCGGAGGACAGGGGGCGAGGGGCTACACCTTC. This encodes CASSGGQGARGYTF. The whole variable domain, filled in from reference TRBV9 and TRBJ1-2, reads DSGVTQTPKHLITATGQRVTLRCSPRSGDLSVYWYQQSLDQGLQFLIQYYNGEERAKGNILERFSAQQFPDLHSELNLSSLELGDSALYFCASSGGQGARGYTFGSGTRLTVV.